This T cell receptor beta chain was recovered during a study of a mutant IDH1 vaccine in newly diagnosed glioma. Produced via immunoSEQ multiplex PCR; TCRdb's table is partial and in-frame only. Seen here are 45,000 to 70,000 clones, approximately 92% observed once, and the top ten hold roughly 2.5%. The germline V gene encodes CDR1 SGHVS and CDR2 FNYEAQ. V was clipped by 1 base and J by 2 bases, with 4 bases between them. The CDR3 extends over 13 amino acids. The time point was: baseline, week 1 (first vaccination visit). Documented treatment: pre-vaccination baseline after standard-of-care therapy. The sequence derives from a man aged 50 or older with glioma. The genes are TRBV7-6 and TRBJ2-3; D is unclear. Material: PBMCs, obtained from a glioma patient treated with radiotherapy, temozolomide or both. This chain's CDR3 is CASSLGITDTQYF. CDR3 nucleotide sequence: TGTGCCAGCAGCTTAGGGATCACAGATACGCAGTATTTT.